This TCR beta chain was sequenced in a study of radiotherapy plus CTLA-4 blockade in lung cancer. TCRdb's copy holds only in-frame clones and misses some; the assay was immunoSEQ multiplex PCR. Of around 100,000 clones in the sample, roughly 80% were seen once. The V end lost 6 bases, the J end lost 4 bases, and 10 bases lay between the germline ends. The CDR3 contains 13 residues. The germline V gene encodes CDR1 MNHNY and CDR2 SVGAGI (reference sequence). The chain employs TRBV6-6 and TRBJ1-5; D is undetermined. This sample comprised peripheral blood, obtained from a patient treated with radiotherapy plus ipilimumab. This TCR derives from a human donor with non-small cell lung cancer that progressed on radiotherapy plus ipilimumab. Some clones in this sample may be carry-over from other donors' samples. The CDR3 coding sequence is TGTGCCAGCAGGGTTCAGTTGAATCAGCCCCAGCATTTT. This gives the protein CASRVQLNQPQHF.